The entry that follows covers one T cell receptor (beta chain) sequence. Trimming left V 3 bases short and J 4 bases short, with 9 bases between. CDR1 is MNHNS, CDR2 SASEGT, per germline. The CDR3 is 14 residues long. These data come from a study of blood T cells in healthy people across ages. Primed by a sample-barcoded 5' primer and a J-beta primer mix, a second PCR proceeded for about 7 to 11 cycles. TCRdb processed the 5' RACE reads anew with MiXCR; each CDR3 protein has one entry. The data hold about 1,400,000 distinct CDR3 sequences, with almost 60% observed a single time. The sequence came from a man aged 18 to 35 in good health. The sequenced material came from blood. This chain connects TRBV6-1 to TRBJ1-4; no clear D. CDR3 in DNA: TGTGCCAGCAGTGATTTGACATTTAATGAAAAACTGTTTTTT. Protein product: CASSDLTFNEKLFF.